The next 15 T cell receptor beta chains were all read from a single sample in a study of blood T cell repertoires in COVID-19. Using immunoSEQ multiplex PCR, the repertoire was profiled, and TCRdb retains in-frame clones only, with some absent. The sample includes about 160,000 clones, around 82% seen only once; the top ten take roughly 6.4%. Sequencing input: peripheral blood. The source of these receptors is a woman aged 40 to 50 with COVID-19, enrolled during active disease.

J is TRBJ1-5 and V is TRBV30; D not certain. Germline V gene data show CDR1 as GTSNPN and CDR2 as SVGIG (reference sequence). CDR3 length equals 14 residues. Between the trimmed V and J ends, which lost 4 bases and 1 base, there was a span of 11 bases. CDR3 coding DNA: TGTGCCTGGACGGTAAAAGCGAGCAATCAGCCCCAGCATTTT. Translated: CAWTVKASNQPQHF.

This chain uses TRBV19 with TRBJ2-2; weak D call: TRBD2 (7 bases). The V end lost 9 bases, the J end lost 5 bases, and 16 bases lay between the germline ends. CDR1 and CDR2 from the germline V gene are LNHDA and SQIVND (reference sequence). The CDR3 loop spans 14 amino acids. The CDR3 nucleotides are TGTGCCAGCAACAGGCGGGGGACAACCGGGGAGCTGTTTTTT. This codes for CASNRRGTTGELFF.

The V gene is TRBV2, the J gene TRBJ1-1; 9 bases map to TRBD1. The CDR3 has 17 amino acids. CDR1 SNHLY and CDR2 FYNNEI come from the germline V gene. The V and J ends lost 5 bases and 5 bases, in that order; junction bases with no gene match: 15. CDR3 sequence reads: CASSTTPPGQGGTEAFF. The CDR3, as DNA: TGTGCCAGCAGTACAACCCCCCCGGGACAGGGAGGGACTGAAGCTTTCTTT.

The chain combines TRBV6-5 with TRBJ1-1; 8 positions match TRBD1. Germline trimming cut 2 bases from V and 5 bases from J; bases unmatched to any gene: 7. Germline V CDR1 and CDR2: MNHEY, SVGAGI. This CDR3 spans 15 amino acids. This CDR3 is CASSYAGGLYTEAFF. In DNA, the CDR3 is TGTGCCAGCAGTTACGCAGGGGGCTTGTATACTGAAGCTTTCTTT.

The chain has TRBV30 and TRBJ1-5; TRBD1 is a possible D gene (6 bases). The V gene's germline CDR1 is GTSNPN and CDR2 SVGIG (reference sequence). This CDR3 comprises 11 residues. V gave up 5 bases and J gave up 7 bases, with 9 bases separating them. The CDR3 loop reads CAWGRGQPQHF. Written as DNA, the CDR3 is TGTGCCTGGGGAAGGGGGCAGCCCCAGCATTTT.

Note on this clone: This may arise from a read error, as a much more abundant clone is one base away. V gene TRBV12-3 or TRBV12-4 combines with J gene TRBJ1-2; 8 bases match TRBD1. The CDR3 length is 13 residues. The V gene end was trimmed by 5 bases and the J gene end by 4 bases; junction bases not matched to a gene: 3. The DNA for the CDR3 is TGTGCCAGCAGTCCAACAGGGGGCTATGGCTACACCTTC. Amino acids: CASSPTGGYGYTF.

The rearrangement links TRBV7-6 to TRBJ1-1; D gene unclear. The CDR3 sequence is 13 residues long. V was shortened by 0 bases and J by 7 bases, with 9 bases between the two germline ends. Germline lookup yields CDR1 SGHVS and CDR2 FNYEAQ. The CDR3: CASSLAGGNEAFF. In DNA, the CDR3 is TGTGCCAGCAGCTTAGCGGGAGGCAATGAAGCTTTCTTT.

This clone was observed a few times. The chain employs TRBV7-8 and TRBJ1-1; D may be TRBD1 (5 bases). The V gene's germline CDR1 is SGHVS and CDR2 FQNEAQ. Trimming stripped 3 bases from V and 2 bases from J, with 13 bases between. This CDR3 is 15 amino acids long. CDR3 region: CASSFSGGFNTEAFF. The CDR3 DNA follows: TGTGCCAGCAGCTTTTCTGGGGGGTTTAACACTGAAGCTTTCTTT.

The chain joins TRBV19 to TRBJ1-5; TRBD1 matches 7 bases. The CDR3 consists of 15 residues. CDR1 and CDR2 (germline): LNHDA, SQIVND (reference sequence). The junction had 4 bases not matched to a gene; V was cut back by 3 bases and J by 2 bases. CDR3 sequence reads: CASSIEGAGNQPQHF. The DNA for the CDR3 is TGTGCCAGTAGTATTGAGGGGGCGGGCAATCAGCCCCAGCATTTT. Based on the CDR3 plus reference TRBV19 and TRBJ1-5, the full variable domain is DGGITQSPKYLFRKEGQNVTLSCEQNLNHDAMYWYRQDPGQGLRLIYYSQIVNDFQKGDIAEGYSVSREKKESFPLTVTSAQKNPTAFYLCASSIEGAGNQPQHFGDGTRLSIL.

The gene calls are TRBV14 and TRBJ1-6; TRBD1 agrees at 9 bases. Germline-derived CDR1 and CDR2 are SGHDN and FVKESK. The CDR3 is made up of 19 amino acids. V lost 1 base to trimming and J lost 0 bases; unmatched junction nucleotides: 7. This CDR3 reads CASSQGRGTGSSYNSPLHF. The CDR3 DNA sequence: TGTGCCAGCAGCCAAGGGCGGGGGACAGGGAGCTCCTATAATTCACCCCTCCACTTT.

The gene calls are TRBV5-4 and TRBJ2-7, with 9 positions matching TRBD1. The length of the CDR3 is 16 residues. CDR1 and CDR2 from the germline V gene are SGHNT and YYREEE (reference sequence). Germline trimming cut 0 bases from V and 4 bases from J; bases unmatched to any gene: 8. CDR3 sequence: CASSLAGTGKVYEQYF. In nucleotides, the CDR3 is TGTGCCAGCAGCTTGGCCGGGACAGGGAAGGTGTACGAGCAGTACTTC.

This rearrangement joins TRBV6-1 to TRBJ1-2; no clear D gene. CDR3 length: 11 residues. Per the germline V gene, CDR1 is MNHNS and CDR2 is SASEGT. Trimming removed 3 bases at V and 7 bases at J, with 6 bases between. The CDR3 bases are TGTGCCAGCAGTGAGGGAGCTGGCTACACCTTC. It codes for CASSEGAGYTF.

CDR3 sequence reads: CASSPSLGYEQFF. CDR3 DNA sequence: TGTGCCAGCAGTCCTAGCCTAGGGTATGAGCAGTTCTTC. The chain couples TRBV27 to TRBJ2-1, with D maybe TRBD2 (5 bases). The CDR3 contains 13 residues. Trimming stripped 5 bases from V and 8 bases from J, with 13 bases between. Per the germline V gene, CDR1 is MNHEY and CDR2 is SMNVEV (reference sequence).

This chain joins TRBV4-1 and TRBJ1-6, with D possibly TRBD1 on 5 matching bases. Per germline, CDR1 MGHRA and CDR2 YSYEKL. There are 16 residues in the CDR3. V lost 1 base, J lost 3 bases, and 10 bases lay in between. This CDR3 is CASSQVDSRYNSPLHF. CDR3 DNA sequence: TGCGCCAGCAGCCAAGTCGACAGCCGCTATAATTCACCCCTCCACTTT.

As regards this clone: One junction end does not reproduce the germline sequence, and a read error may be involved. The genes are TRBV12-3 or TRBV12-4 and TRBJ1-5, with 7 nucleotides matching TRBD1. The CDR3 consists of 11 residues. CDR3 region: CASSFGDSLLF. The CDR3 bases are TGTGCCAGCAGTTTTGGGGACAGCCTTCTTTTT.